This record looks at one T cell receptor (beta chain) sequence and its context. The CDR3 contains 16 residues. The V gene's germline CDR1 is MNHNS and CDR2 SASEGT. The V segment lost 3 bases and the J segment 8 bases; nucleotides outside the gene matches: 9. The source of the sample is a study of blood T cell repertoires in COVID-19. Background on the study: The United States, Italy and Spain provided the acute and convalescent COVID-19 samples. T cells, B-cell-depleted T cells, or PBMCs provided the cDNA or gDNA that served as material.

In the authors' methods: Reference gene primer amplification in the assay estimated nucleated cell counts. TCRdb's table, derived via immunoSEQ multiplex PCR, lists solely in-frame clones and lacks some. For V, J and clone size, that table is used; D and trimming come from the DNA. The table lists 35,000 to 45,000 clones, 60% to 85% of them singletons. The clonotype originates from a woman aged 80 or older with acute or convalescent COVID-19. V and J are TRBV6-1 and TRBJ1-6, with TRBD1 matching 8 bases. Sequenced: peripheral blood. CDR3 nucleotides: TGTGCCAGCAGTGAGGGACAGGCCGGTGGGTATTCACCCCTCCACTTT. This encodes CASSEGQAGGYSPLHF.